A single sample is the source of the 23 T cell receptor beta chains below, sequenced in a study of shared clonotypes between healthy human individuals. Sequencing was performed with immunoSEQ multiplex PCR; in TCRdb, only in-frame clones are kept and a portion is missing. The sample holds 2 million to 2.5 million clones, 90% to 95% seen once. Sequenced material: naive CD4+ T cells sorted from blood. Indicated subset: CD45RA+ positively selected. These receptors originate from a man aged 18-30 years in good health.

The V and J genes are TRBV5-1 and TRBJ2-1; D gene uncertain. Germline values: CDR1 SGHRS, CDR2 YFSETQ. V lost 4 bases, J lost 12 bases, and 17 bases lay in between. This CDR3 region has 13 residues. CDR3 region: CASSLSVGLGQFF. The CDR3 DNA sequence: TGCGCCAGCAGCCTAAGTGTGGGCCTTGGGCAGTTCTTC.

As regards this clone: Other nucleotide sequences from this sample produce the same CDR3. The CDR3 DNA sequence: TGCAGTGCTAGAGTGTCATACGAGCAGTACTTC. It encodes CSARVSYEQYF. The rearrangement joins TRBV20-1 to TRBJ2-7; unclear D gene. The CDR3 is 11 amino acids. Per germline, CDR1 DFQATT and CDR2 SNEGSKA (reference sequence). V dropped 1 base and J dropped 4 bases, with 5 bases sitting between them.

J is TRBJ1-4 and V is TRBV7-9, with 9 bases fitting TRBD1. Germline V gives CDR1 SEHNR, CDR2 FQNEAQ (reference sequence). The CDR3 totals 14 residues. Trimming removed 6 bases from V and 8 bases from J; junction bases left unmatched: 7. CDR3 sequence reads: CASSQTGGYEKLFF. The CDR3 DNA is TGTGCCAGCAGTCAGACAGGGGGTTACGAAAAACTGTTTTTT.

Only a few counts were recorded for this clone. V and J are TRBV2 and TRBJ1-5; perhaps TRBD1 as D (5 bases). Trimming pared 6 bases from V and 4 bases from J, leaving 13 bases between. The germline V gene encodes CDR1 SNHLY and CDR2 FYNNEI. CDR3 length: 14 residues. CDR3 sequence (DNA): TGTGCCAGCAGCGGCCGACAGAGTAATCAGCCCCAGCATTTT. Amino acids: CASSGRQSNQPQHF.

The chain has TRBV5-1 and TRBJ2-1; TRBD2 aligns across 9 bases. The CDR3 runs to 15 residues. With V trimmed by 4 bases and J by 1 base, 3 bases remained unmatched. Germline V gene sequence: CDR1 SGHRS, CDR2 YFSETQ. CDR3 DNA: TGCGCCAGCAGCGTTAGCGGGGGTTCCTACAATGAGCAGTTCTTC. It translates to CASSVSGGSYNEQFF.

This clone was detected a few times. The J gene is TRBJ2-7, the V gene TRBV5-1, with 7 bases matching TRBD1. There are 13 residues in the CDR3. Germline trimming cut 1 base from V and 3 bases from J; bases unmatched to any gene: 1. Germline loops: CDR1 SGHRS, CDR2 YFSETQ. CDR3 in amino acids: CASSLNRGYEQYF. The CDR3 nucleotides read TGCGCCAGCAGCTTGAACAGGGGCTACGAGCAGTACTTC.

The chain recombines TRBV6-5 with TRBJ1-2; 10 bases match TRBD1. Trimming removed 0 bases from V and 7 bases from J; junction bases left unmatched: 5. CDR3 length: 15 amino acids. CDR1 is MNHEY, CDR2 SVGAGI, per germline. This CDR3 reads CASSYSQTGGLGYTF. In nucleotides, the CDR3 is TGTGCCAGCAGTTACTCCCAGACAGGGGGCCTTGGCTACACCTTC.

The J gene is TRBJ2-3, the V gene TRBV7-2; D is uncertain. This CDR3 spans 14 amino acids. Germline V gene data show CDR1 as SGHTA and CDR2 as FQGNSA. V lost 1 base and J 5 bases, leaving 10 bases between the germline ends. Written as DNA, the CDR3 is TGTGCCAGCAGCTTAGTACTTGCCTTAGATACGCAGTATTTT. Translating it yields CASSLVLALDTQYF.

The chain has TRBV7-9 and TRBJ1-4; unclear D gene. Trimming cost V 1 base and J 5 bases, with 11 bases left between them. The CDR3 totals 15 residues. Germline loops: CDR1 SEHNR, CDR2 FQNEAQ (reference sequence). The CDR3 DNA reads as TGTGCCAGCAGCTTAGTGGGGTCCAGGAATGAAAAACTGTTTTTT. Encoded protein: CASSLVGSRNEKLFF.

The rearrangement uses TRBV28 and TRBJ2-7; TRBD2 matches at 10 bases. The CDR3 covers 14 residues. The V segment lost 4 bases and the J segment 7 bases; nucleotides outside the gene matches: 7. CDR1 is MDHEN, CDR2 SYDVKM, per germline. For the CDR3, the DNA is TGTGCCAGCAGTTCGAGCGGGGGGGCAAGGGAGCAGTACTTC. Protein sequence: CASSSSGGAREQYF. Complete variable domain (other parts from reference TRBV28 and TRBJ2-7): DVKVTQSSRYLVKRTGEKVFLECVQDMDHENMFWYRQDPGLGLRLIYFSYDVKMKEKGDIPEGYSVSREKKERFSLILESASTNQTSMYLCASSSSGGAREQYFGPGTRLTVT.

The V call is TRBV4-1, the J call TRBJ2-1; 8 nucleotides match TRBD2. This CDR3 has 14 residues. The ends lost 5 bases at V and 7 bases at J; junction bases unmatched: 7. The germline gives CDR1 MGHRA, CDR2 YSYEKL. The CDR3 loop is CASSGAGGRNEQFF. CDR3 bases: TGCGCCAGCAGCGGGGCGGGAGGTAGAAATGAGCAGTTCTTC.

The V and J genes are TRBV14 and TRBJ2-3; D is unresolved. This CDR3 spans 15 amino acids. In germline, CDR1 is SGHDN, CDR2 FVKESK. V was pared by 6 bases and J by 0 bases, with 13 bases between. The CDR3 DNA follows: TGTGCCAGCAGTCGTGGGCCCCCTAGCACAGATACGCAGTATTTT. This translates into CASSRGPPSTDTQYF.

The chain is built from TRBV7-9 and TRBJ2-1; possible D gene TRBD2, 5 bases. Per germline, CDR1 SEHNR and CDR2 FQNEAQ (reference sequence). CDR3 length: 11 residues. V gave up 11 bases and J gave up 4 bases, with 9 bases separating them. The CDR3 nucleotides are TGTGCCCTTTCGGGGTACAATGAGCAGTTCTTC. Amino acids: CALSGYNEQFF.

Written as DNA, the CDR3 is TGTGCCAGCAGTCCGACGACGGGCAATCAGCCCCAGCATTTT. Protein: CASSPTTGNQPQHF. The rearrangement joins TRBV6-6 to TRBJ1-5; D remains ambiguous. The CDR3 is made up of 14 amino acids. Per the germline V gene, CDR1 is MNHNY and CDR2 is SVGAGI (reference sequence). Trimming removed 5 bases at V and 2 bases at J, with 10 bases between.

This clone has a single count. The CDR3 reads CASSQSPGQGAGQPQHF. CDR3 nucleotides: TGCGCCAGCAGCCAATCCCCGGGACAGGGGGCTGGGCAGCCCCAGCATTTT. The chain couples TRBV4-1 to TRBJ1-5; 12 nucleotides line up with TRBD1. Trimming removed 2 bases from V and 7 bases from J; junction bases left unmatched: 9. The CDR3 extends over 17 amino acids. Germline assignment: CDR1 MGHRA and CDR2 YSYEKL.

The chain joins TRBV7-2 to TRBJ2-3; TRBD2 matches at 10 bases. Per germline, CDR1 SGHTA and CDR2 FQGNSA. The CDR3 is 15 amino acids. V gave up 5 bases and J gave up 4 bases; unmatched junction bases: 6. CDR3 sequence (DNA): TGTGCCAGCAGCCAGAGCGGGAGGGCCGCAGATACGCAGTATTTT. As protein: CASSQSGRAADTQYF.

This rearrangement joins TRBV7-3 to TRBJ2-2; D not resolved. The CDR3 contains 13 residues. CDR1 and CDR2 from the germline V gene are SGHTA and FQGTGA. Between the trimmed V and J ends, which lost 3 bases and 8 bases, there was a span of 10 bases. CDR3 in amino acids: CASSLLVPGELFF. The DNA of the CDR3 is TGTGCCAGCAGCTTGCTGGTTCCGGGGGAGCTGTTTTTT.

The rearrangement links TRBV6-6 to TRBJ1-4; 8 bases align to TRBD1. This CDR3 contains 15 residues. Germline V gene data show CDR1 as MNHNY and CDR2 as SVGAGI (reference sequence). Trimming cost V 5 bases and J 7 bases; bases outside gene matches: 9. CDR3 region: CASSAPGQDGEKLFF. The CDR3 region has the DNA TGTGCCAGCAGTGCGCCGGGACAGGATGGTGAAAAACTGTTTTTT.

This chain uses TRBV6-6 with TRBJ1-6; the D is unclear. The CDR3 is made up of 12 amino acids. Trimming took off 6 bases at V and 7 bases at J, with 7 bases between the two ends. Germline CDR1 reads MNHNY; CDR2 reads SVGAGI (reference sequence). This CDR3 reads CASSMENSPLHF. The CDR3, as DNA: TGTGCCAGCAGCATGGAGAATTCACCCCTCCACTTT.

The chain carries TRBV28 and TRBJ2-5; the D call may be TRBD1 or TRBD2 (6 bases each). Germline V gene lookup returns CDR1 MDHEN and CDR2 SYDVKM. The V gene lost 5 bases and the J gene lost 5 bases, with 18 bases spanning the gap. The CDR3 loop spans 15 amino acids. The CDR3 region is CASSQKTGAYETQYF. As DNA, the CDR3 is TGTGCCAGCAGTCAAAAAACGGGGGCCTACGAGACCCAGTACTTC.

The V call is TRBV6-6, the J call TRBJ2-5; 8 positions match TRBD2. Per the germline V gene, CDR1 is MNHNY and CDR2 is SVGAGI (reference sequence). This CDR3 has 14 residues. J gave up 7 bases and V 6 bases, and 10 bases lay outside the gene matches. CDR3 in amino acids: CASRPRGLVATQYF. The CDR3 DNA reads as TGTGCCAGCAGGCCTCGGGGACTAGTGGCGACCCAGTACTTC.

V is TRBV5-1 and J is TRBJ1-2; D unclear. CDR1 SGHRS and CDR2 YFSETQ come from the germline V gene. V gave up 0 bases and J gave up 8 bases, with 17 bases separating them. CDR3 length equals 15 residues. In nucleotides, the CDR3 is TGCGCCAGCAGCTTGGTTGAGACGGCGATCAGGGGCTACACCTTC. Its protein is CASSLVETAIRGYTF.

V is TRBV30 and J is TRBJ2-7; either TRBD1 or TRBD2 may supply D (5 bases each). Trimming left V 2 bases short and J 5 bases short, with 13 bases between. The germline V gene has CDR1 GTSNPN and CDR2 SVGIG (reference sequence). CDR3 length equals 13 residues. The CDR3 region is CAWSRGVTHEQYF. In DNA, the CDR3 is TGTGCCTGGAGTCGAGGGGTGACTCACGAGCAGTACTTC.